The rows below give T cell receptor beta chains drawn from one sample of a study of cytomegalovirus exposure and HLA in healthy donors. Assay: immunoSEQ multiplex PCR; the TCRdb copy retains only in-frame clones and omits some. The sample includes over 80,000 clones, around 81% of them seen just once. Sequencing was carried out using PBMCs. Receptors originate from a man aged 40-50 years in good health and CMV-seropositive. Each CDR3 is given with its conserved first and last residue. Each record gives: CDR3 protein, CDR3 DNA, D gene, J gene, clone size, V gene. The D gene is left open where the match is weak. Clone sizes are given selectively: once, few, many, or a class where the clone is expanded.

CDR3: CASSYRGGGETQYF; DNA: TGTGCCAGCAGCTACAGGGGCGGCGGGGAGACCCAGTACTTC; D: TRBD1; J: TRBJ2-5; size: -; V: TRBV7-9
CDR3: CAISGGGGAFYEQFF; DNA: TGTGCCATCAGTGGTGGCGGGGGGGCCTTTTATGAGCAGTTCTTC; D: TRBD2; J: TRBJ2-1; size: -; V: TRBV10-3
CDR3: CASSSQQNEQFF; DNA: TGTGCCAGCAGCTCCCAACAGAATGAGCAGTTCTTC; D: -; J: TRBJ2-1; size: few; V: TRBV9
CDR3: CASSVEGLGGEKLFF; DNA: TGTGCCAGCAGCGTAGAGGGTTTGGGGGGGGAAAAACTGTTTTTT; D: -; J: TRBJ1-4; size: -; V: TRBV9
CDR3: CAWSTRGGNQPQHF; DNA: TGTGCCTGGAGTACCCGGGGGGGCAATCAGCCCCAGCATTTT; D: -; J: TRBJ1-5; size: -; V: TRBV30
CDR3: CASSAWWDRGFSGANVLTF; DNA: TGTGCCAGCAGTGCCTGGTGGGACAGGGGATTCTCTGGGGCCAACGTCCTGACTTTC; D: TRBD1; J: TRBJ2-6; size: -; V: TRBV27
CDR3: CASSLGGTEAYEQYF; DNA: TGTGCCAGCAGCTTAGGGGGGACAGAAGCCTACGAGCAGTACTTC; D: TRBD1; J: TRBJ2-7; size: -; V: TRBV11-1
CDR3: CASSPGQGSDEQFF; DNA: TGCGCCAGCAGCCCGGGACAGGGCAGCGATGAGCAGTTCTTC; D: TRBD1; J: TRBJ2-1; size: -; V: TRBV5-1
CDR3: CSVHGQLMNTEAFF; DNA: TGCAGCGTCCATGGACAGTTGATGAACACTGAAGCTTTCTTT; D: -; J: TRBJ1-1; size: -; V: TRBV29-1
CDR3: CASSLSGSGGNTIYF; DNA: TGTGCCAGCAGCTTGAGTGGGAGCGGAGGAAACACCATATATTTT; D: -; J: TRBJ1-3; size: -; V: TRBV5-4
CDR3: CATSRGPTGNYGYTF; DNA: TGTGCCACCAGCAGGGGCCCGACAGGGAACTATGGCTACACCTTC; D: TRBD1; J: TRBJ1-2; size: -; V: TRBV15
CDR3: CASSITGGADTQYF; DNA: TGTGCCAGTAGTATAACGGGAGGAGCAGATACGCAGTATTTT; D: TRBD2; J: TRBJ2-3; size: -; V: TRBV19
CDR3: CASSRSGNSYNEQFF; DNA: TGTGCCAGCAGTCGTAGCGGAAACTCCTACAATGAGCAGTTCTTC; D: -; J: TRBJ2-1; size: -; V: TRBV6-5
CDR3: CASGRPGLASGELFF; DNA: TGTGCTAGTGGCCGACCGGGACTAGCATCCGGGGAGCTGTTTTTT; D: TRBD2; J: TRBJ2-2; size: -; V: TRBV12-5
CDR3: CASSVGTSGDTQYF; DNA: TGCGCCAGCAGCGTCGGGACTAGCGGAGATACGCAGTATTTT; D: TRBD2; J: TRBJ2-3; size: once; V: TRBV5-1
CDR3: CASNSGGNYGYTF; DNA: TGTGCCAGCAATTCAGGGGGCAACTATGGCTACACCTTC; D: TRBD1; J: TRBJ1-2; size: -; V: TRBV6-5
CDR3: CASSVDVSAETQYF; DNA: TGTGCCAGCAGCGTAGATGTATCTGCGGAGACCCAGTACTTC; D: -; J: TRBJ2-5; size: -; V: TRBV9
CDR3: CASTGNRSYEQYF; DNA: TGCGCCAGCACCGGTAACAGGTCCTACGAGCAGTACTTC; D: -; J: TRBJ2-7; size: -; V: TRBV5-1
CDR3: CASSTGQVSGNTIYF; DNA: TGTGCCAGTAGTACGGGACAGGTTTCTGGAAACACCATATATTTT; D: TRBD1; J: TRBJ1-3; size: -; V: TRBV19
CDR3: CASSPSEGEQFF; DNA: TGTGCCAGCTCCCCCTCGGAGGGTGAGCAGTTCTTC; D: -; J: TRBJ2-1; size: once; V: TRBV18
CDR3: CASSPGTSENEQFF; DNA: TGTGCCAGCAGCCCCGGGACTAGCGAGAATGAGCAGTTCTTC; D: TRBD2; J: TRBJ2-1; size: once; V: TRBV7-9
CDR3: CASTAAGGGTEAFF; DNA: TGTGCCAGCACCGCCGCAGGGGGTGGGACTGAAGCTTTCTTT; D: TRBD1; J: TRBJ1-1; size: few; V: TRBV6-6
CDR3: CASSLASGGQADTQYF; DNA: TGCGCCAGCAGCTTGGCCAGCGGGGGGCAGGCAGATACGCAGTATTTT; D: TRBD2; J: TRBJ2-3; size: few; V: TRBV5-1
CDR3: CASSFLNTEAFF; DNA: TGTGCCAGCAGCTTCTTGAACACTGAAGCTTTCTTT; D: -; J: TRBJ1-1; size: -; V: TRBV5-6
CDR3: CASSQTGSGYGYTF; DNA: TGCGCCAGCAGCCAGACAGGGTCTGGCTATGGCTACACCTTC; D: TRBD1; J: TRBJ1-2; size: -; V: TRBV5-1
CDR3: CASSDGGIREDTQYF; DNA: TGTGCCAGCAGTGACGGCGGGATCCGTGAGGATACGCAGTATTTT; D: -; J: TRBJ2-3; size: -; V: TRBV28
CDR3: CASSRQGAGYGYTF; DNA: TGTGCCAGCAGCCGACAGGGGGCAGGCTATGGCTACACCTTC; D: TRBD1; J: TRBJ1-2; size: -; V: TRBV6-5
CDR3: CAWRGGHWGSYNSPLHF; DNA: TGTGCCTGGAGGGGAGGACATTGGGGCTCCTATAATTCACCCCTCCACTTT; D: -; J: TRBJ1-6; size: -; V: TRBV30
CDR3: CAGSVGGGIDTQYF; DNA: TGTGCCGGAAGTGTAGGAGGGGGCATAGATACGCAGTATTTT; D: -; J: TRBJ2-3; size: -; V: TRBV2
CDR3: CASSPTLAATTDTQYF; DNA: TGTGCCAGCTCACCGACACTAGCGGCAACCACAGATACGCAGTATTTT; D: TRBD2; J: TRBJ2-3; size: few; V: TRBV18
CDR3: CASSTTGTGGTEAFF; DNA: TGCGCCAGCAGCACCACCGGGACAGGGGGCACTGAAGCTTTCTTT; D: TRBD1; J: TRBJ1-1; size: medium-sized; V: TRBV5-1
CDR3: CAWSALLGGSPLHF; DNA: TGTGCCTGGAGTGCCCTACTGGGAGGGTCACCCCTCCACTTT; D: -; J: TRBJ1-6; size: -; V: TRBV30
CDR3: CASGEGYTF; DNA: TGTGCCAGCGGGGAGGGCTACACCTTC; D: -; J: TRBJ1-2; size: -; V: TRBV2
CDR3: CASSERSPDTQYF; DNA: TGTGCCAGCAGTGAGAGGTCTCCAGATACGCAGTATTTT; D: -; J: TRBJ2-3; size: few; V: TRBV6-1
CDR3: CASSSGHPNQPQHF; DNA: TGTGCCAGCAGCTCGGGACACCCTAATCAGCCCCAGCATTTT; D: -; J: TRBJ1-5; size: -; V: TRBV7-9
CDR3: CASSLDRRSGELFF; DNA: TGTGCCAGCAGCTTAGACAGGAGATCCGGGGAGCTGTTTTTT; D: -; J: TRBJ2-2; size: few; V: TRBV11-1
CDR3: CASSTPPGRGNTEAFF; DNA: TGTGCCAGTAGTACCCCCCCAGGGAGGGGAAACACTGAAGCTTTCTTT; D: -; J: TRBJ1-1; size: few; V: TRBV19
CDR3: CASRPSGQGGQPQHF; DNA: TGTGCCAGTAGACCTTCGGGACAGGGGGGACAGCCCCAGCATTTT; D: TRBD1; J: TRBJ1-5; size: -; V: TRBV19
CDR3: CASRTKESTDTQYF; DNA: TGTGCCAGCAGGACAAAGGAAAGCACAGATACGCAGTATTTT; D: -; J: TRBJ2-3; size: -; V: TRBV5-4
CDR3: CASSRDRGPSNTEAFF; DNA: TGCGCCAGCAGCCGGGACAGGGGGCCATCGAACACTGAAGCTTTCTTT; D: TRBD1; J: TRBJ1-1; size: once; V: TRBV5-1
CDR3: CASSPEMNTEAFF; DNA: TGCGCCAGCAGCCCTGAGATGAACACTGAAGCTTTCTTT; D: -; J: TRBJ1-1; size: -; V: TRBV5-1